This T cell receptor beta chain was found in a study of shared clonotypes between healthy human individuals. The CDR3 is made up of 16 amino acids. V was pared by 6 bases and J by 2 bases, with 19 bases between. Germline assignment: CDR1 PRHDT and CDR2 FYEKMQ (reference sequence). A deep-level run was used for the assay. Libraries were prepared by immunoSEQ multiplex PCR; TCRdb keeps only in-frame clonotypes and omits some of them. The repertoire includes approximately 840,000 clones, about 96% of them detected once, and about 0.21% sits in the top ten. Positively selected for CCR7, the CD45RO-negative cells used as naive CD8 cells excluded terminally differentiated effector memory CD45RA+ cells. On this clone: Antigen: not known.

Study-wide points: In this cohort, only blood was sampled, and tissue repertoires likely differ. Across subsets, estimated richness was generally greater for naive than for memory populations.

The gene calls are TRBV13 and TRBJ1-2; possibly TRBD1 for D (5 bases). The receptor was derived from a man in his thirties or forties in good health. Material: naive CD8+ T cells sorted from blood. The DNA of the CDR3 is TGTGCCAGCAGTTACTCTCCGGGACCGACGAACTATGGCTACACCTTC. Residues: CASSYSPGPTNYGYTF.